Shown below are 9 T cell receptor beta chains from a single sample sequenced in a study of identical twins. Via MiXCR, TCRdb re-called the 5' RACE reads, giving one row per CDR3 protein. The sample lists hundreds of thousands of distinct CDR3 sequences, roughly 13% seen once, with approximately 8.8% in the top ten. The source material was memory (CD45RO+) T cells sorted from blood. The receptors were gathered from a woman between 18 and 29 years old in good health.

V gene TRBV11-3 combines with J gene TRBJ2-3; 8 bases fit TRBD1. The CDR3 covers 14 residues. Per the germline V gene, CDR1 is SGHNT and CDR2 is YENEEA. Losses at the gene ends were 6 bases for V and 4 bases for J; bases not matched to a gene: 6. The DNA of the CDR3 is TGTGCCAGCAGTTGGACAGGGTCAGCAGATACGCAGTATTTT. Translation gives CASSWTGSADTQYF.

This clonotype was recorded a few times. The chain joins TRBV11-3 to TRBJ2-5; D remains ambiguous. From germline, CDR1 is SGHNT and CDR2 YENEEA. There are 13 residues in the CDR3. Between the trimmed V and J ends, which lost 2 bases and 3 bases, there was a span of 7 bases. The CDR3 is CASSLNRKETQYF. The CDR3 DNA is TGTGCCAGCAGCTTAAACAGAAAAGAGACCCAGTACTTC.

This clonotype was observed a handful of times. The rearrangement links TRBV11-2 to TRBJ2-3, with 10 bases aligning to TRBD2. CDR3 length: 18 residues. V lost 4 bases, J lost 8 bases, and 18 bases stayed unmatched. Germline-derived CDR1 and CDR2 are SGHAT and FQNNGV. As DNA, the CDR3 is TGTGCCAGCAGCTCGATACTCGGACTAGCGGCCACGTCGGGTACGCAGTATTTT. Translating it yields CASSSILGLAATSGTQYF.

This sequence joins TRBV7-2 and TRBJ2-3; D gene uncertain. V shed 5 bases and J shed 2 bases, with 14 bases lying between them. The CDR3 covers 15 residues. Germline CDR1 reads SGHTA; CDR2 reads FQGNSA. The CDR3 spells CASSLLRAFTDTQYF. The DNA for the CDR3 is TGTGCCAGCAGCCTCCTCCGGGCCTTCACAGATACGCAGTATTTT.

The chain has TRBV19 and TRBJ2-3, with D unresolved. The CDR3 consists of 13 residues. CDR1 and CDR2 (germline): LNHDA, SQIVND (reference sequence). Trimming shortened V by 7 bases and J by 2 bases, and 10 bases separated the two germline ends. The CDR3 here is CASKDLVTDTQYF. The CDR3 DNA follows: TGTGCCAGTAAAGACCTGGTCACAGATACGCAGTATTTT.

This clonotype was detected a few times. The CDR3 sequence is CASSLAREWHEQFF. The CDR3 DNA reads as TGTGCCAGCAGTTTAGCGCGGGAGTGGCATGAGCAGTTCTTC. The J gene is TRBJ2-1, the V gene TRBV12-3 or TRBV12-4; 7 nucleotides align to TRBD2. CDR3 length: 14 residues. The J segment lost 8 bases and the V segment lost 0 bases, leaving 4 bases of the junction unmatched.

The chain couples TRBV12-3 or TRBV12-4 to TRBJ1-2, with D possibly TRBD1 on 6 matching bases. CDR3 length: 14 amino acids. Trimming took 1 base from V and 5 from J, leaving 11 bases between them. DNA for the CDR3: TGTGCCAGCAGTTTAGACAGGGCACGATATGGCTACACCTTC. Protein product: CASSLDRARYGYTF.

This clonotype occurred a few times. The chain has TRBV12-3 or TRBV12-4 and TRBJ1-2, with D perhaps TRBD1 (6 bases). The CDR3 is made up of 13 amino acids. Between the trimmed V and J ends, which lost 6 bases and 2 bases, there was a span of 10 bases. CDR3 nucleotide sequence: TGTGCCAGCAGATATACAGGGAACTATGGCTACACCTTC. Its protein is CASRYTGNYGYTF.

The rearrangement joins TRBV6-5 to TRBJ2-1; no definite D call. Germline loops: CDR1 MNHEY, CDR2 SVGAGI. Trimming pared 2 bases from V and 7 bases from J, leaving 21 bases between. The CDR3 runs to 17 residues. This CDR3 reads CASSYRPAGTTSNEQFF. The CDR3 coding sequence is TGTGCCAGCAGTTACCGGCCTGCAGGAACTACCTCGAATGAGCAGTTCTTC.